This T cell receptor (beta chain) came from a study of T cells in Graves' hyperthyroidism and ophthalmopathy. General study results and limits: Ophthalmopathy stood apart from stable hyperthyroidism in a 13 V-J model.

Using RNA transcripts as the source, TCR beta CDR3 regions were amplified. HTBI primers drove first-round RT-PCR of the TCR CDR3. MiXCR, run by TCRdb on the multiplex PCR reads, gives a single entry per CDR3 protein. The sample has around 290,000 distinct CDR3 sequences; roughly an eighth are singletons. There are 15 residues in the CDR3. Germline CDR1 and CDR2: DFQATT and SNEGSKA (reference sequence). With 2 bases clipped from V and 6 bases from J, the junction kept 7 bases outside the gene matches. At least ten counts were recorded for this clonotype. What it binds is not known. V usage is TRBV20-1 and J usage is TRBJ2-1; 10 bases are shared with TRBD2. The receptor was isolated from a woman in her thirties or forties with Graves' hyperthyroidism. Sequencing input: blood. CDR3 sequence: CSARRPLAGANEQFF. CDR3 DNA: TGCAGTGCTAGACGGCCCCTAGCGGGAGCCAATGAGCAGTTCTTC.